This T cell receptor (beta chain) was identified during a study of breast tumors, draining lymph nodes, adjacent tissues. Breast cancer patients provided tissue from their axillary draining lymph nodes. This clonotype was observed many times. Antigen: not known. Study-wide results and caveats: Tumor TCR diversity was below lymph nodes but above nontumor tissue. Luminal-like breast cancer showed significantly higher tumor–nontumor repertoire similarity than basal-like. That most tumor T cells come from lymph nodes remained unproven. The data were judged consistent with most tumor T cells coming from lymph node and expanding in tumor.

Germline values: CDR1 SGDLS, CDR2 YYNGEE. Trimming removed 3 bases from V and 5 bases from J, with 15 bases in between. The CDR3 is 14 amino acids. One entry per CDR3 protein, called by TCRdb with MiXCR from the multiplex PCR reads. The sample holds some 140,000 distinct CDR3 sequences; approximately 22% are singletons and the top ten take 2% to 2.5%. The sequencing input was axillary lymph node tissue. The TCR sequence derives from a female donor with breast cancer. Some clones in this sample may be carry-over from other donors' samples. The chain employs TRBV9 and TRBJ2-7; the D call may be TRBD1 or TRBD2 (6 bases each). The CDR3 here is CASSAGGRGHEQYF. For the CDR3, the DNA is TGTGCCAGCAGCGCCGGGGGCAGGGGCCACGAGCAGTACTTC.